These 13 T cell receptor beta chains originate from one sample sequenced in a study of OX40 agonist ivuxolimab in advanced cancers. TCRdb's copy holds only in-frame clones and misses some; the assay was immunoSEQ multiplex PCR. In the table there are more than 65,000 clones, approximately 87% of which are singletons. Here the sequenced sample was CD4+ or CD8+ T cells sorted from blood, taken in a trial of the OX40 agonist ivuxolimab. The receptors derive from an adult with an advanced solid tumor such as melanoma, head and neck, liver or kidney cancer.

This clone has a single count. V is TRBV11-3 and J is TRBJ1-1; D gene uncertain. With 6 bases removed from V and 3 bases from J, the gap between germline ends came to 14 bases. Germline lookup yields CDR1 SGHNT and CDR2 YENEEA. The CDR3 loop spans 14 amino acids. The CDR3: CASSPPPGDTEAFF. The CDR3 bases are TGTGCCAGCAGTCCTCCCCCCGGGGACACTGAAGCTTTCTTT.

This sequence joins TRBV9 and TRBJ2-3; 12 nucleotides match TRBD2. This CDR3 is built from 15 residues. Germline CDR1 SGDLS, CDR2 YYNGEE. The J segment lost 5 bases and the V segment lost 0 bases, leaving 1 base of the junction unmatched. In DNA, the CDR3 is TGTGCCAGCAGCGTAGTGGGACTAGCGGGAGATACGCAGTATTTT. Translated, it gives CASSVVGLAGDTQYF.

This clone was recorded at least ten times. The chain is built from TRBV9 and TRBJ1-1; 9 bases map to TRBD1. The CDR3 runs to 15 residues. V shed 4 bases, J shed 2 bases, and the junction held 6 bases outside the gene matches. Germline lookup yields CDR1 SGDLS and CDR2 YYNGEE. As DNA, the CDR3 is TGTGCCAGCAGCCCCCGGACAGGGGATAACACTGAAGCTTTCTTT. This gives the protein CASSPRTGDNTEAFF.

V gene TRBV11-3 combines with J gene TRBJ2-3; no clear D gene. Trimming shortened V by 5 bases and J by 2 bases, and 17 bases separated the two germline ends. The germline gives CDR1 SGHNT, CDR2 YENEEA. The CDR3 runs 16 residues. As DNA, the CDR3 is TGTGCCAGCAGCCGGAGATCAAAAACGTCCACAGATACGCAGTATTTT. It codes for CASSRRSKTSTDTQYF.

CDR3 in DNA: TGTGCCAGCAGTGATGGCCCGGCCTATGGCTACACCTTC. Its translation: CASSDGPAYGYTF. The V call is TRBV25-1, the J call TRBJ1-2; D not certain. The germline V gene has CDR1 MGHDK and CDR2 SYGVNS. V lost 3 bases and J 4 bases, leaving 9 bases between the germline ends. The CDR3 runs 13 residues.

The count of this clone is one. This chain uses TRBV11-3 with TRBJ1-1; 7 nucleotides align to TRBD1. The CDR3 is 13 amino acids. Looked up from germline, CDR1 is SGHNT and CDR2 is YENEEA. With V trimmed by 3 bases and J by 4 bases, 2 bases remained unmatched. The CDR3 nucleotides read TGTGCCAGCAGCTTTCAGGGGGGCACTGAAGCTTTCTTT. Its protein product is CASSFQGGTEAFF.

The chain carries TRBV2 and TRBJ2-7; D is possibly TRBD1 or TRBD2 (5 bases each). The germline V gene encodes CDR1 SNHLY and CDR2 FYNNEI. V was trimmed by 7 bases and J by 2 bases, leaving 12 bases between them. The CDR3 runs to 13 residues. CDR3 DNA: TGTGCCAGCATCGGGGCAATTACCTACGAGCAGTACTTC. It encodes CASIGAITYEQYF.

CDR3 sequence reads: CASSPSPPGANEQYF. Written as DNA, the CDR3 is TGTGCCAGCAGCCCCTCTCCGCCGGGTGCCAACGAGCAGTACTTC. The chain links TRBV4-2 to TRBJ2-7; unclear D gene. The CDR3 has 15 residues. The germline V and J ends were trimmed by 4 bases and 5 bases, with 18 bases remaining between them. In germline, CDR1 is LGHNA, CDR2 YNFKEQ.

V gene TRBV5-4 combines with J gene TRBJ1-2; D is unresolved. The ends were cut back, 5 bases at V and 8 bases at J, with 13 bases in the middle. CDR3 length: 12 residues. CDR1 and CDR2 (germline): SGHNT, YYREEE (reference sequence). The CDR3 spells CASRNAGGGYTF. In DNA, the CDR3 is TGTGCCAGCAGGAATGCCGGAGGGGGCTACACCTTC.

The chain recombines TRBV7-9 with TRBJ2-2; D gene unclear. Germline V gene data show CDR1 as SEHNR and CDR2 as FQNEAQ (reference sequence). Trimming left V 7 bases short and J 1 base short, with 7 bases between. This CDR3 has 13 amino acids. The CDR3 sequence is CASILMNTGELFF. The DNA of the CDR3 is TGTGCCAGCATCCTAATGAACACCGGGGAGCTGTTTTTT.

This chain connects TRBV2 to TRBJ2-1; D ambiguous. CDR3 length: 15 amino acids. Germline assignment: CDR1 SNHLY and CDR2 FYNNEI. V lost 4 bases, J lost 4 bases, and 14 bases lay in between. In DNA, the CDR3 is TGTGCCAGCAGTGTTGACCGGGCCCAATACAATGAGCAGTTCTTC. It specifies CASSVDRAQYNEQFF.

The chain has TRBV4-3 and TRBJ2-2; TRBD1 matches 8 bases. The J segment lost 7 bases and the V segment lost 4 bases, leaving 11 bases of the junction unmatched. The CDR3 loop spans 16 amino acids. Germline V gene data show CDR1 as LGHNA and CDR2 as YSLEER. In nucleotides, the CDR3 is TGCGCCAGCAGCCCCGAAACGGACAGGGCTATCGGGGAGCTGTTTTTT. Amino acid sequence: CASSPETDRAIGELFF.

The chain recombines TRBV5-1 with TRBJ2-3, with 10 bases that match TRBD2. With V trimmed by 6 bases and J by 2 bases, 12 bases remained unmatched. The germline CDR1 and CDR2 sequences are SGHRS and YFSETQ. The CDR3 loop spans 17 amino acids. The CDR3: CASTPLAGANPTDTQYF. CDR3 nucleotide sequence: TGCGCCAGCACCCCCCTAGCGGGGGCTAATCCCACAGATACGCAGTATTTT.